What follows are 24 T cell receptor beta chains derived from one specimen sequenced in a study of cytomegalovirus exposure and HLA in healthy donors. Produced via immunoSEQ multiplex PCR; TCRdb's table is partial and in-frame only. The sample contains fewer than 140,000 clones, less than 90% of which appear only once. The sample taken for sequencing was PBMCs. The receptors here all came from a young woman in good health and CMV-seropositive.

The CDR3 loop reads CASSDYRVANEKLFF. The CDR3 bases are TGTGCCAGCAGTGACTACAGGGTTGCTAATGAAAAACTGTTTTTT. The V gene is TRBV25-1, the J gene TRBJ1-4; tentatively, D is TRBD1 (6 bases). The CDR3 extends over 15 amino acids. CDR1 and CDR2 from the germline V gene are MGHDK and SYGVNS. Trimming stripped 3 bases from V and 3 bases from J, with 11 bases between.

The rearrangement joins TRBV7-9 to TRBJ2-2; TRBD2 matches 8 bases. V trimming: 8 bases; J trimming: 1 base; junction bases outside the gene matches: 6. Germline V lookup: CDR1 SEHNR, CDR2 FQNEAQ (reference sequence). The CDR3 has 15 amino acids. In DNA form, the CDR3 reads TGTGCCAGCGGGCCGGGGGGGCGGAACACCGGGGAGCTGTTTTTT. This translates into CASGPGGRNTGELFF. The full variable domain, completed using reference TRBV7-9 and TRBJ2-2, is DTGVSQNPRHKITKRGQNVTFRCDPISEHNRLYWYRQTLGQGPEFLTYFQNEAQLEKSRLLSDRFSAERPKGSFSTLEIQRTEQGDSAMYLCASGPGGRNTGELFFGEGSRLTVL.

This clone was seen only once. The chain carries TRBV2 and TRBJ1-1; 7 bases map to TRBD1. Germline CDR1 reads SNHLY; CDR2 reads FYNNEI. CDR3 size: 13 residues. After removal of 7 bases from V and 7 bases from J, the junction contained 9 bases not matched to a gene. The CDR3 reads CASTKGAGNEAFF. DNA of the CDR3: TGTGCCAGCACCAAGGGGGCGGGAAATGAAGCTTTCTTT.

The CDR3 nucleotides read TGTGCCAGCAGTATAACACAAGATAGCAATCAGCCCCAGCATTTT. Translation: CASSITQDSNQPQHF. This chain uses TRBV2 with TRBJ1-5; no firm D call. Trimming shortened V by 5 bases and J by 0 bases, and 11 bases separated the two germline ends. The germline V gene has CDR1 SNHLY and CDR2 FYNNEI. The CDR3 totals 15 residues.

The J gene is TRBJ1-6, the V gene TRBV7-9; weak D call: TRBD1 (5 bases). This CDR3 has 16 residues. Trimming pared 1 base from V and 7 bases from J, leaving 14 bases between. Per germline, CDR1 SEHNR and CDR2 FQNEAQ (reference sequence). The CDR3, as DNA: TGTGCCAGCAGCTTAGGTAGGGGAGGGGTAAATTCACCCCTCCACTTT. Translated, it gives CASSLGRGGVNSPLHF.

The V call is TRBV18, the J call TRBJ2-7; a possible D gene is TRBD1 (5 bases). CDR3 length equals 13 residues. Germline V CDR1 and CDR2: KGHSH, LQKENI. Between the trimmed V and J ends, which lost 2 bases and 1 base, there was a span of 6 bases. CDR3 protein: CASSPDRSYEQYF. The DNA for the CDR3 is TGTGCCAGCTCACCAGACAGATCCTACGAGCAGTACTTC. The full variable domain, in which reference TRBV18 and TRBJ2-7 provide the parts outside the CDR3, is NAGVMQNPRHLVRRRGQEARLRCSPMKGHSHVYWYRQLPEEGLKFMVYLQKENIIDESGMPKERFSAEFPKEGPSILRIQQVVRGDSAAYFCASSPDRSYEQYFGPGTRLTVT.

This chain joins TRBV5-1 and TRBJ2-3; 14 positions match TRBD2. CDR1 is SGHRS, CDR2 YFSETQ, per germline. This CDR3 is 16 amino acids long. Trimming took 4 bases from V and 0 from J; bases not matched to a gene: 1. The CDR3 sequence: CASSRLAGGSTDTQYF. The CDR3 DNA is TGCGCCAGCAGCCGACTAGCGGGGGGGAGCACAGATACGCAGTATTTT.

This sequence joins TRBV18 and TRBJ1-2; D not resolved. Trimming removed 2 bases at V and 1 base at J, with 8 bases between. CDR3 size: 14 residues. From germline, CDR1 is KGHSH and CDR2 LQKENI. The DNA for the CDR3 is TGTGCCAGCTCACCATCAAACTTTAACTATGGCTACACCTTC. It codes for CASSPSNFNYGYTF. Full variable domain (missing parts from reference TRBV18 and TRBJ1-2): NAGVMQNPRHLVRRRGQEARLRCSPMKGHSHVYWYRQLPEEGLKFMVYLQKENIIDESGMPKERFSAEFPKEGPSILRIQQVVRGDSAAYFCASSPSNFNYGYTFGSGTRLTVV.

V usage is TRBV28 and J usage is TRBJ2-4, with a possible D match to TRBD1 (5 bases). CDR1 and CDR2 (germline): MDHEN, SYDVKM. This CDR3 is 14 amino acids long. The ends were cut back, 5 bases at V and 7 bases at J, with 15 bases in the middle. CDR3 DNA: TGTGCCAGCAGTAGGCAGGGTGGTTCTAACATTCAGTACTTC. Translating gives CASSRQGGSNIQYF.

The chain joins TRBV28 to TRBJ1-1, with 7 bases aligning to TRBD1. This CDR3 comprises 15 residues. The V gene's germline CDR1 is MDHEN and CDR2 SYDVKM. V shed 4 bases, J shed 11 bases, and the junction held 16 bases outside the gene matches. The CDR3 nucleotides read TGTGCCAGCAGTTCCCGCGGACAGGTCTCGTTGGGGGCTTTCTTT. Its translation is CASSSRGQVSLGAFF.

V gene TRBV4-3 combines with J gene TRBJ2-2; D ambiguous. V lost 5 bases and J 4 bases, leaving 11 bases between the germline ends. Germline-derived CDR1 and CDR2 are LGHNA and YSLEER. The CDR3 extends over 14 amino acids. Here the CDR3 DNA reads TGCGCCAGCAGCTTACGTGCTAGCACCGGGGAGCTGTTTTTT. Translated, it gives CASSLRASTGELFF.

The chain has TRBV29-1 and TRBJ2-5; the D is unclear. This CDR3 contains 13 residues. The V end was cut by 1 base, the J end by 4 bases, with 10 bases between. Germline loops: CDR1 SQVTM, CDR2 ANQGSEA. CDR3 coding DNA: TGCAGCGTTGAAGGTGGCGGCAGAGAGACCCAGTACTTC. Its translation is CSVEGGGRETQYF.

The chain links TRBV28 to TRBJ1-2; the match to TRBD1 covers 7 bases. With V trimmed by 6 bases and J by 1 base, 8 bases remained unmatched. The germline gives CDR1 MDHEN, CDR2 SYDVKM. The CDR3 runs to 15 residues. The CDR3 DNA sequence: TGTGCCAGCAGCACCCCGGACAGGCTTAACTATGGCTACACCTTC. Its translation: CASSTPDRLNYGYTF.

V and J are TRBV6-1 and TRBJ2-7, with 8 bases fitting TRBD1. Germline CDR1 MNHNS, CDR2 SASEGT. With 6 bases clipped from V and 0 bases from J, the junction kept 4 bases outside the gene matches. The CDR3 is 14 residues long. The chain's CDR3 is CASSVQGGSYEQYF. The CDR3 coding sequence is TGTGCCAGCAGCGTACAGGGGGGCTCCTACGAGCAGTACTTC.

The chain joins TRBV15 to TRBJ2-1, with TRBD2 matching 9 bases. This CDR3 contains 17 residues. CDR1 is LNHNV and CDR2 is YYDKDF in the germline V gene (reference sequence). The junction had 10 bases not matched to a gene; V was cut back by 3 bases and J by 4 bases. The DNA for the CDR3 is TGTGCCACCAGCAGGGGTCGGGTAGCGGGGGTTTACAATGAGCAGTTCTTC. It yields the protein CATSRGRVAGVYNEQFF.

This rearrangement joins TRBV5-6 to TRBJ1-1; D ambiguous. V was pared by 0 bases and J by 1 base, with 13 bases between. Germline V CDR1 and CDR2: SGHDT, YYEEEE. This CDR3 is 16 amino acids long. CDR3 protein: CASSLVSQLQNTEAFF. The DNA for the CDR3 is TGTGCCAGCAGCTTGGTGTCACAGCTTCAGAACACTGAAGCTTTCTTT.

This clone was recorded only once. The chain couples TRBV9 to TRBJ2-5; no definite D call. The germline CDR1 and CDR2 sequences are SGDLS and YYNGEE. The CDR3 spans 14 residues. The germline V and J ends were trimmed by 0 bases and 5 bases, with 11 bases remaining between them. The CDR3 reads CASSVDIVRETQYF. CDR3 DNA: TGTGCCAGCAGCGTAGATATAGTGCGGGAGACCCAGTACTTC.

CDR3 sequence reads: CASSPLAGRETQYF. The DNA for the CDR3 is TGTGCCAGCAGCCCCCTAGCGGGCCGAGAGACCCAGTACTTC. The chain recombines TRBV7-2 with TRBJ2-5; 8 bases match TRBD2. V lost 5 bases and J lost 4; bases outside the gene matches: 6. Germline V gives CDR1 SGHTA, CDR2 FQGNSA. The CDR3 sequence is 14 residues long.

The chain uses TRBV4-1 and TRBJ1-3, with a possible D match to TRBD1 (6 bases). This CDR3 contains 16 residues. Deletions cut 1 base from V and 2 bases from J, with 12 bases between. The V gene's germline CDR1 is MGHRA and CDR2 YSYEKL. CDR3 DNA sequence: TGCGCCAGCAGCCAAGTATACACAGGGCCTGGAAACACCATATATTTT. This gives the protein CASSQVYTGPGNTIYF.

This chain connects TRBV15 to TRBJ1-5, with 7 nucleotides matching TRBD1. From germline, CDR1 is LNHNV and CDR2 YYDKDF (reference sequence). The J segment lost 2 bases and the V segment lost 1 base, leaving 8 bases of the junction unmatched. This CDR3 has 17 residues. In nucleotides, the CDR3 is TGTGCCACCAGCAGAGGCGATACAGGGGCTGGCAATCAGCCCCAGCATTTT. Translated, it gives CATSRGDTGAGNQPQHF.

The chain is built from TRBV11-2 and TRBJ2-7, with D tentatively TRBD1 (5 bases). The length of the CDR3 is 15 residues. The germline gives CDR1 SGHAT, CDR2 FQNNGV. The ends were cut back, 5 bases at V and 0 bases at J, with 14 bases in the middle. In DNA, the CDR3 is TGTGCCAGCAGCCCTGGACACGCGAGCTCCTACGAGCAGTACTTC. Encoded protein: CASSPGHASSYEQYF.

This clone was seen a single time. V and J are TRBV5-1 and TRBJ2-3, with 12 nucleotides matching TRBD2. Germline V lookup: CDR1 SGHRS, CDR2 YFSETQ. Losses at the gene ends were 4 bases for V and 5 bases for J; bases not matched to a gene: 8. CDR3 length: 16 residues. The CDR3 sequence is CASSPETSGGIDTQYF. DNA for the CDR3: TGCGCCAGCAGCCCCGAAACTAGCGGGGGGATAGATACGCAGTATTTT.

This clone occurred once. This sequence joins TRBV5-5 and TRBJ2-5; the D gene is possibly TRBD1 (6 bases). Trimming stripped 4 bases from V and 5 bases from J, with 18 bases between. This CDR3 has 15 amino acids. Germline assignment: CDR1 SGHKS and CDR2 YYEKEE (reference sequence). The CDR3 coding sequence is TGTGCCAGCAGCACCATTACAGGGCTCCGGGAGACCCAGTACTTC. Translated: CASSTITGLRETQYF.

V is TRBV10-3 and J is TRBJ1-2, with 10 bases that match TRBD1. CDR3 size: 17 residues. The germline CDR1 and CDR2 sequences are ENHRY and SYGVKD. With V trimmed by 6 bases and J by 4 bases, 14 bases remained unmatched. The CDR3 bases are TGTGCCATCAGGAGACAGGGGGCGCGATCAATGTCCTATGGCTACACCTTC. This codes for CAIRRQGARSMSYGYTF.